The rows below give T cell receptor beta chains drawn from one sample of a study of blood T cell repertoires in COVID-19. The method was immunoSEQ multiplex PCR; TCRdb's version includes in-frame clones alone and lacks a portion of them. The data hold some 150,000 clones, with approximately 85% observed a single time. The sequencing input was peripheral blood. These receptors all stem from a man aged 35 to 55 who had recovered from COVID-19. The CDR3 runs from the conserved cysteine through the conserved F or W. Each record gives: CDR3 DNA, CDR3 protein, D gene, V gene, clone size, J gene, CDR3 length. D genes are given only for firm matches. The size field is filled for only some rows; it gives once, few, many or a size class.

CDR3nt: TGTGCCAGCCAAGGGGTGGTTAGCAATCAGCCCCAGCATTTT
CDR3aa: CASQGVVSNQPQHF
d_gene: NA
v_gene: TRBV19
abundance: NA
j_gene: TRBJ1-5
len: 14

CDR3nt: TGTGCCAGCAGCGTAAGCTCCCCGTCGTACAATGAGCAGTTCTTC
CDR3aa: CASSVSSPSYNEQFF
d_gene: NA
v_gene: TRBV9
abundance: few
j_gene: TRBJ2-1
len: 15

CDR3nt: TGTGCCAGCAGTTCCCCTTACGAGCAGTACTTC
CDR3aa: CASSSPYEQYF
d_gene: NA
v_gene: TRBV6-5
abundance: NA
j_gene: TRBJ2-7
len: 11

CDR3nt: TGTGCCAGCAGTTGGACAGGGAGCGGGGAGCAGTACTTC
CDR3aa: CASSWTGSGEQYF
d_gene: TRBD1
v_gene: TRBV5-5
abundance: NA
j_gene: TRBJ2-7
len: 13

CDR3nt: TGTGCCAGCAGCGTACAACTAGCGGGAGTGCCAGATACGCAGTATTTT
CDR3aa: CASSVQLAGVPDTQYF
d_gene: TRBD2
v_gene: TRBV9
abundance: NA
j_gene: TRBJ2-3
len: 16

CDR3nt: TGTGCCAGCAGCGCAAGCCTGGAGCCAGCTAATGAAAAACTGTTTTTT
CDR3aa: CASSASLEPANEKLFF
d_gene: NA
v_gene: TRBV9
abundance: NA
j_gene: TRBJ1-4
len: 16

CDR3nt: TGTGCCAGCAGCACCCGGGAGGGCTCGTCCGGGGAGCTGTTTTTT
CDR3aa: CASSTREGSSGELFF
d_gene: TRBD2
v_gene: TRBV7-2
abundance: NA
j_gene: TRBJ2-2
len: 15

CDR3nt: TGTGCCAGCAGCTTGCGGGGTCTTAGCACAGATACGCAGTATTTT
CDR3aa: CASSLRGLSTDTQYF
d_gene: NA
v_gene: TRBV7-9
abundance: NA
j_gene: TRBJ2-3
len: 15

CDR3nt: TGTGCCAGCAAACGGGACAGGACAGATACGCAGTATTTT
CDR3aa: CASKRDRTDTQYF
d_gene: TRBD1
v_gene: TRBV2
abundance: NA
j_gene: TRBJ2-3
len: 13

CDR3nt: TGTGCCACCAGTATAGGGGTGAACACTGAAGCTTTCTTT
CDR3aa: CATSIGVNTEAFF
d_gene: NA
v_gene: TRBV15
abundance: NA
j_gene: TRBJ1-1
len: 13

CDR3nt: TGTGCCAGCAGCTTCGCGACAAAAAACATTCAGTACTTC
CDR3aa: CASSFATKNIQYF
d_gene: NA
v_gene: TRBV7-2
abundance: NA
j_gene: TRBJ2-4
len: 13

CDR3nt: TGTGCCAGCAGTTTATCCAGGGCTAATGAGCAGTTCTTC
CDR3aa: CASSLSRANEQFF
d_gene: NA
v_gene: TRBV27
abundance: few
j_gene: TRBJ2-1
len: 13

CDR3nt: TGTGCCAGCAGCTTGGCCAGGACAAACACTGAAGCTTTCTTT
CDR3aa: CASSLARTNTEAFF
d_gene: NA
v_gene: TRBV7-2
abundance: NA
j_gene: TRBJ1-1
len: 14

CDR3nt: TGTGCCAGTCAGCCCAGGGTCACGAATGAGCAGTTCTTC
CDR3aa: CASQPRVTNEQFF
d_gene: NA
v_gene: TRBV19
abundance: NA
j_gene: TRBJ2-1
len: 13

CDR3nt: TGTGCCAGTAGTACGGGACAGGGAAACGGCGAGCAGTACTTC
CDR3aa: CASSTGQGNGEQYF
d_gene: TRBD1
v_gene: TRBV19
abundance: NA
j_gene: TRBJ2-7
len: 14

CDR3nt: TGTGCCAGCAGCCAATACAGGGTTGGGTACGAGCAGTACTTC
CDR3aa: CASSQYRVGYEQYF
d_gene: NA
v_gene: TRBV4-2
abundance: NA
j_gene: TRBJ2-7
len: 14

CDR3nt: TGCAGCGTTGAAGGGGGACTGTACTATGGCTACACCTTC
CDR3aa: CSVEGGLYYGYTF
d_gene: NA
v_gene: TRBV29-1
abundance: once
j_gene: TRBJ1-2
len: 13

CDR3nt: TGTGCCAGCAGTTTGGCACTCGCGGGATCGTACACCGGGGAGCTGTTTTTT
CDR3aa: CASSLALAGSYTGELFF
d_gene: NA
v_gene: TRBV27
abundance: NA
j_gene: TRBJ2-2
len: 17

CDR3nt: TGTGCCACAAAAAAAACCGGGGAGCTGTTTTTT
CDR3aa: CATKKTGELFF
d_gene: NA
v_gene: TRBV5-4
abundance: NA
j_gene: TRBJ2-2
len: 11

CDR3nt: TGTGCCAGTAGTATCCGGACAGGGTGGTTTTCCTCTGGGGCCAACGTCCTGACTTTC
CDR3aa: CASSIRTGWFSSGANVLTF
d_gene: TRBD1
v_gene: TRBV19
abundance: NA
j_gene: TRBJ2-6
len: 19

CDR3nt: TGCGCCAGCAGCCCTCGTAACGAGGGTCGGAATGAGCAGTTCTTC
CDR3aa: CASSPRNEGRNEQFF
d_gene: NA
v_gene: TRBV4-3
abundance: NA
j_gene: TRBJ2-1
len: 15

CDR3nt: TGTGCCAGCAGTTACTCTACAGGGCCTGAAGCTTTCTTT
CDR3aa: CASSYSTGPEAFF
d_gene: NA
v_gene: TRBV6-6
abundance: NA
j_gene: TRBJ1-1
len: 13

CDR3nt: TGCAGTGCGAGGGGGGGCGGGGTTCAGTACTTC
CDR3aa: CSARGGGVQYF
d_gene: NA
v_gene: TRBV20-1
abundance: NA
j_gene: TRBJ2-4
len: 11

CDR3nt: TGCGCCAGCACCTTCGTACCGGGGGGGGCTAATGAAAAACTGTTTTTT
CDR3aa: CASTFVPGGANEKLFF
d_gene: NA
v_gene: TRBV4-1
abundance: NA
j_gene: TRBJ1-4
len: 16

CDR3nt: TGTGCCAGCAGCTTAGATAGGGGGAACTCTGAAGCTTTCTTT
CDR3aa: CASSLDRGNSEAFF
d_gene: NA
v_gene: TRBV7-9
abundance: NA
j_gene: TRBJ1-1
len: 14

CDR3nt: TGTGCTAGCAGCTTAGCGGGGGGGGCCAGAGAGACCCAGTACTTC
CDR3aa: CASSLAGGARETQYF
d_gene: TRBD2
v_gene: TRBV7-7
abundance: NA
j_gene: TRBJ2-5
len: 15

CDR3nt: TGTGCCAGCAGCCAACTAGCGGGAGAAGTCAATGAGCAGTTCTTC
CDR3aa: CASSQLAGEVNEQFF
d_gene: TRBD2
v_gene: TRBV6-2/TRBV6-3
abundance: NA
j_gene: TRBJ2-1
len: 15

CDR3nt: TGTGCCAGCAGTGCTAGCGCAACAGATACGCAGTATTTT
CDR3aa: CASSASATDTQYF
d_gene: NA
v_gene: TRBV6-4
abundance: few
j_gene: TRBJ2-3
len: 13

CDR3nt: TGTGCCAGCAGTTTCTCTGGACAGGGGTCTTCACCCCTCCACTTT
CDR3aa: CASSFSGQGSSPLHF
d_gene: TRBD1
v_gene: TRBV27
abundance: NA
j_gene: TRBJ1-6
len: 15

CDR3nt: TGTGCCAGCAGCTTAACTGGAGCCTACGAGCAGTACTTC
CDR3aa: CASSLTGAYEQYF
d_gene: NA
v_gene: TRBV11-2
abundance: NA
j_gene: TRBJ2-7
len: 13

CDR3nt: TGTGCCAGCAGTCCCACCGGCACGGGGGGTGAAAAACTGTTTTTT
CDR3aa: CASSPTGTGGEKLFF
d_gene: NA
v_gene: TRBV28
abundance: NA
j_gene: TRBJ1-4
len: 15

CDR3nt: TGTGCCAGTAGTAGCGGGAGGGCCGGGTCCTACGAGCAGTACTTC
CDR3aa: CASSSGRAGSYEQYF
d_gene: TRBD2
v_gene: TRBV6-5
abundance: NA
j_gene: TRBJ2-7
len: 15

CDR3nt: TGTGCCAGCAGCGGATTACTTTACCGGGACAGGACGGGTCCAGATACGCAGTATTTT
CDR3aa: CASSGLLYRDRTGPDTQYF
d_gene: TRBD1
v_gene: TRBV2
abundance: few
j_gene: TRBJ2-3
len: 19

CDR3nt: TGTGCCAGCTGTGAAACAGGGTCTAGCTATGGCTACACCTTC
CDR3aa: CASCETGSSYGYTF
d_gene: NA
v_gene: TRBV2
abundance: NA
j_gene: TRBJ1-2
len: 14

CDR3nt: TGCGCCAGCAGCCCGCGGGAGGGTACAGATACGCAGTATTTT
CDR3aa: CASSPREGTDTQYF
d_gene: TRBD2
v_gene: TRBV4-1
abundance: NA
j_gene: TRBJ2-3
len: 14

CDR3nt: TGTGCCAGCACCCAGACTAGCGCGGGAGATGAGCAGTTCTTC
CDR3aa: CASTQTSAGDEQFF
d_gene: TRBD2
v_gene: TRBV3-1/TRBV3-2
abundance: once
j_gene: TRBJ2-1
len: 14

CDR3nt: TGTGCCAGCAGCCTGTTCGGACAGGGGGACCAAGAGACCCAGTACTTC
CDR3aa: CASSLFGQGDQETQYF
d_gene: TRBD1
v_gene: TRBV14
abundance: few
j_gene: TRBJ2-5
len: 16

CDR3nt: TGTGCCTGGAGTTCCGACACGGGGACTGGGGCCAACGTCCTGACTTTC
CDR3aa: CAWSSDTGTGANVLTF
d_gene: NA
v_gene: TRBV30
abundance: NA
j_gene: TRBJ2-6
len: 16

CDR3nt: TGTGCCAGCAGCAAAGATCATAAACGGGTGAACACTGAAGCTTTCTTT
CDR3aa: CASSKDHKRVNTEAFF
d_gene: NA
v_gene: TRBV21-1
abundance: many
j_gene: TRBJ1-1
len: 16

CDR3nt: TGTGCCAGCAGCTTAGGCTCAGCGGGACCTTCCTACGAGCAGTACTTC
CDR3aa: CASSLGSAGPSYEQYF
d_gene: TRBD2
v_gene: TRBV7-2
abundance: NA
j_gene: TRBJ2-7
len: 16

CDR3nt: TGTGCCAGCAGCCAAGGGGGGACAGCTGACTACGAGCAGTACTTC
CDR3aa: CASSQGGTADYEQYF
d_gene: TRBD1
v_gene: TRBV3-1/TRBV3-2
abundance: few
j_gene: TRBJ2-7
len: 15

CDR3nt: TGTGCCAGCAGTGAGACGACTAGCGGGGAGCTGTTTTTT
CDR3aa: CASSETTSGELFF
d_gene: NA
v_gene: TRBV6-4
abundance: NA
j_gene: TRBJ2-2
len: 13

CDR3nt: TGTGCCAGCAGCTTTCGCGGGACTAGCGGGTTGTACGAGCAGTACTTC
CDR3aa: CASSFRGTSGLYEQYF
d_gene: TRBD2
v_gene: TRBV5-4
abundance: NA
j_gene: TRBJ2-7
len: 16

CDR3nt: TGTGCCAGCAGCTTAGTCTTGTTTGTTAAAACCGGGGAGCTGTTTTTT
CDR3aa: CASSLVLFVKTGELFF
d_gene: NA
v_gene: TRBV7-2
abundance: few
j_gene: TRBJ2-2
len: 16

CDR3nt: TGTGCCACCCTACAGTCGAACACTGAAGCTTTCTTT
CDR3aa: CATLQSNTEAFF
d_gene: NA
v_gene: TRBV28
abundance: NA
j_gene: TRBJ1-1
len: 12

CDR3nt: TGCAGCGTTGCCGGGACAGCCCGAAAAGAGACCCAGTACTTC
CDR3aa: CSVAGTARKETQYF
d_gene: TRBD1
v_gene: TRBV29-1
abundance: NA
j_gene: TRBJ2-5
len: 14

CDR3nt: TGTGCCAGTAGTATCGGGACAGCCGAAGCTTTCTTT
CDR3aa: CASSIGTAEAFF
d_gene: TRBD1
v_gene: TRBV19
abundance: NA
j_gene: TRBJ1-1
len: 12

CDR3nt: TGTGCCAGCAGTCCCACCCCGGGACAGGGCATTTTCGAGCAGTACTTC
CDR3aa: CASSPTPGQGIFEQYF
d_gene: TRBD1
v_gene: TRBV27
abundance: NA
j_gene: TRBJ2-7
len: 16

CDR3nt: TGTGCCAGCAGTGTATTGGACAGGGCTATGTCCTACGAGCAGTACTTC
CDR3aa: CASSVLDRAMSYEQYF
d_gene: TRBD1
v_gene: TRBV6-1
abundance: NA
j_gene: TRBJ2-7
len: 16

CDR3nt: TGTGCCAGCAGCCCTGCACAGGGTAACACTGAAGCTTTCTTT
CDR3aa: CASSPAQGNTEAFF
d_gene: NA
v_gene: TRBV9
abundance: NA
j_gene: TRBJ1-1
len: 14

CDR3nt: TGTGCCAGCAGCTTGCCCCGGGGGAGCGATGAGCAGTTCTTC
CDR3aa: CASSLPRGSDEQFF
d_gene: NA
v_gene: TRBV5-4
abundance: NA
j_gene: TRBJ2-1
len: 14

CDR3nt: TGTGCCAGCAGCCTTTGGGGCGCGAGCTCCTACAATGAGCAGTTCTTC
CDR3aa: CASSLWGASSYNEQFF
d_gene: NA
v_gene: TRBV7-2
abundance: few
j_gene: TRBJ2-1
len: 16

CDR3nt: TGTGCCAGCAGCCAAACAACAGGTTACGAGCAGTACTTC
CDR3aa: CASSQTTGYEQYF
d_gene: NA
v_gene: TRBV4-2
abundance: NA
j_gene: TRBJ2-7
len: 13

CDR3nt: TGTGCCAGCAGCCGACAGGCCCTTAATGAAAAACTGTTTTTT
CDR3aa: CASSRQALNEKLFF
d_gene: NA
v_gene: TRBV7-8
abundance: NA
j_gene: TRBJ1-4
len: 14

CDR3nt: TGTGCCAGCAGTTATGCTAGCGGGAGGGATACGCAGTATTTT
CDR3aa: CASSYASGRDTQYF
d_gene: TRBD2
v_gene: TRBV6-2/TRBV6-3
abundance: once
j_gene: TRBJ2-3
len: 14

CDR3nt: TGTGCCAGCAGCTTTATCCCAGGAAACAATGAGCAGTTCTTC
CDR3aa: CASSFIPGNNEQFF
d_gene: NA
v_gene: TRBV7-3
abundance: NA
j_gene: TRBJ2-1
len: 14

CDR3nt: TGTGCCAGCAGCCACGGCGGGGAGCTGTTTTTT
CDR3aa: CASSHGGELFF
d_gene: NA
v_gene: TRBV7-8
abundance: NA
j_gene: TRBJ2-2
len: 11

CDR3nt: TGCAGTGCTAGTAAATATGGTCGGACGGGGGGCCTTAGCTACACCTTC
CDR3aa: CSASKYGRTGGLSYTF
d_gene: NA
v_gene: TRBV20-1
abundance: NA
j_gene: TRBJ1-2
len: 16

CDR3nt: TGTGCCAGCAGTCCCCAGGGCTACGAGCAGTACTTC
CDR3aa: CASSPQGYEQYF
d_gene: NA
v_gene: TRBV12-3/TRBV12-4
abundance: NA
j_gene: TRBJ2-7
len: 12

CDR3nt: TGTGCCAGCAGAACGCCCCGGGGGTCCTACGAGCAGTACTTC
CDR3aa: CASRTPRGSYEQYF
d_gene: NA
v_gene: TRBV28
abundance: NA
j_gene: TRBJ2-7
len: 14